This T cell receptor (beta chain) was sequenced during a study of blood T cell repertoires in COVID-19. Sequenced by immunoSEQ multiplex PCR; TCRdb stores in-frame clones only, minus some. The sample lists about 270,000 clones, 88% seen once, with 3.5% to 4.5% in the top ten. Germline trimming cut 4 bases from V and 11 bases from J; bases unmatched to any gene: 13. Germline V gene sequence: CDR1 SGHNT, CDR2 YENEEA. This CDR3 is 14 amino acids long. The rearrangement uses TRBV11-3 and TRBJ1-1; 7 nucleotides agree with TRBD1. Material for sequencing was peripheral blood. This clonotype originated in a man aged 60-69 years who had recovered from COVID-19. CDR3 amino acids: CASSSDRPGSVAFF. The DNA of the CDR3 is TGTGCCAGCAGCTCGGACAGGCCGGGAAGTGTGGCTTTCTTT.